Listed below are T cell receptor beta chains from one sample, sequenced in a study of T cell repertoires in cytomegalovirus infection. Antigens of these TCRs are unknown. TCRdb recomputed calls from the reads with MiXCR, one row per CDR3 protein. The sample contains 70,000 or so distinct CDR3 sequences, more than 25% of which appear only once. The sequences come from CD8+ T cells from cultured PBMCs, collected from culture after CMV antigen stimulation. The source of these receptors is a human donor in good health (CMV status not recorded). Some clones in this sample may be carry-over from other donors' samples. The CDR3 runs from the conserved cysteine through the conserved F or W. The D gene is left open where the match is weak. The size entry is marked missing in some rows and otherwise reads once, few, many or a size class.

v_gene	abundance	j_gene	d_gene	CDR3nt	CDR3aa
TRBV7-6	NA	TRBJ2-7	TRBD1	TGTGCCAGCAGCCTAATTGACAGGGCCTCCTACGAGCAGTACTTC	CASSLIDRASYEQYF
TRBV7-2	many	TRBJ2-4	TRBD1	TGTGCCAGCAGCATAAAAACAGGGGCGACGTACATTCAGTACTTC	CASSIKTGATYIQYF
TRBV14	NA	TRBJ2-1	NA	TGTGCCAGCAGCCAGCAGACTTATGACAATGAGCAGTTCTTC	CASSQQTYDNEQFF
TRBV9	once	TRBJ2-3	TRBD1	TGTGCCAGCAGCGCGGGACAGGGGGCGGTAGATACGCAGTATTTT	CASSAGQGAVDTQYF
TRBV4-3	NA	TRBJ2-5	NA	TGCGCCAGCAGCCAACACGACAGCTCTCAAGAGACCCAGTACTTC	CASSQHDSSQETQYF
TRBV7-2	many	TRBJ2-7	NA	TGTGCCAGCAGCTTTGCAATAACCTACGAGCAGTACTTC	CASSFAITYEQYF
TRBV28	many	TRBJ1-2	NA	TGTGCCAGCAGTTTATCCTACGGCTACACCTTC	CASSLSYGYTF
TRBV5-5	NA	TRBJ2-1	NA	TGTGCCAGCAGCCACCAAACCAGGCCTGAGCAGTTCTTC	CASSHQTRPEQFF
TRBV7-2	many	TRBJ2-7	TRBD1	TGTGCCAGCAGCCCCACACTGGACAGGGAGAGCTCCTACGAGCAGTACTTC	CASSPTLDRESSYEQYF
TRBV5-6	once	TRBJ2-7	TRBD2	TGTGCCAGCAGTTACGGCGGGAGGGCCCACGAGCAGTACTTC	CASSYGGRAHEQYF
TRBV7-8	NA	TRBJ2-7	TRBD2	TGTGCCAGCAGCTTACCTCGACTAGCGGGGGGGCGAGAGCAGTACTTC	CASSLPRLAGGREQYF
TRBV27	NA	TRBJ2-4	TRBD1	TGTGCCAGCAGTTTAGGACAGGGAGGCAAAAACATTCAGTACTTC	CASSLGQGGKNIQYF
TRBV18	many	TRBJ1-5	NA	TGTGCCAGCTCACCCCAAAGGAATCAGCCCCAGCATTTT	CASSPQRNQPQHF
TRBV23-1	NA	TRBJ2-5	NA	TGCGCCAGCACACGATCCCCGGCCCCAGGGTTGGAGACCCAGTACTTC	CASTRSPAPGLETQYF
TRBV7-2	many	TRBJ2-4	NA	TGTGCCAGCAGCTTAATGGAGCAGTTCGAGAACATTCAGTACTTC	CASSLMEQFENIQYF
TRBV6-2/TRBV6-3	NA	TRBJ1-5	NA	TGTGCCAGTGTCAACAGGGACTATAGCAATCAGCCCCAGCATTTT	CASVNRDYSNQPQHF
TRBV6-5	few	TRBJ1-2	NA	TGTGCCAGCAGTTACATGGGGGGTTCTAACTATGGCTACACCTTC	CASSYMGGSNYGYTF
TRBV3-1	NA	TRBJ2-2	NA	TGTGCCAGCAGCCAGGCCGGGGCTGCGCCCGGGGAGCTGTTTTTT	CASSQAGAAPGELFF
TRBV7-8	NA	TRBJ2-1	TRBD2	TGTGCCAGCAGCTTATTTGACGGGGGGGCAAATGAGCAGTTCTTC	CASSLFDGGANEQFF
TRBV9	few	TRBJ1-1	NA	TGTGCCAGCAGCGTAGCCACAGCGGGAACTGAAGCTTTCTTT	CASSVATAGTEAFF
TRBV27	few	TRBJ1-5	NA	TGTGCCAGCAGCTCGACATGGGACTCCCCAAGTCGGCCCCAGCATTTT	CASSSTWDSPSRPQHF
TRBV4-1	few	TRBJ1-2	NA	TGCGCCAGCAGCCAAGATCGGGGGATGGTGAGGGGCTACACCTTC	CASSQDRGMVRGYTF
TRBV20-1	few	TRBJ1-1	NA	TGCAGTGCTAGGGACAGTGCCAGGGTGAGCACTGAAGCTTTCTTT	CSARDSARVSTEAFF
TRBV4-2	few	TRBJ1-1	TRBD1	TGTGCCAGCAGCCAACCCCTGGGGACAGGGAGAAACACTGAAGCTTTCTTT	CASSQPLGTGRNTEAFF
TRBV4-3	NA	TRBJ2-1	NA	TGCGCCAGCAGCCAAGGTCTAGGGACGTTCGACAATGAGCAGTTCTTC	CASSQGLGTFDNEQFF
TRBV5-1	NA	TRBJ2-7	TRBD1	TGCGCCAGCAGCCTCCGGGACAGGGACCACGAGCAGTACTTC	CASSLRDRDHEQYF
TRBV20-1	few	TRBJ2-7	TRBD1	TGCAGTGCTAGACCAGGGGGCGATTACGGGGAGCAGTACTTC	CSARPGGDYGEQYF
TRBV6-5	many	TRBJ2-3	NA	TGTGCCAGCAGTTACGGCACAGATACGCAGTATTTT	CASSYGTDTQYF
TRBV4-3	NA	TRBJ1-4	NA	TGCGCCAGCAGCCTGGGGACCGGGATTGAAAAACTGTTTTTT	CASSLGTGIEKLFF
TRBV2	NA	TRBJ1-1	NA	TGTGCCAGCAGTAGGGGCGCAAGGACTGAAGCTTTCTTT	CASSRGARTEAFF
TRBV19	few	TRBJ2-5	NA	TGTGCCAGCAGTGGGGGCAGCTACGAGCAAGAGACCCAGTACTTC	CASSGGSYEQETQYF
TRBV6-2/TRBV6-3	NA	TRBJ2-2	NA	TGTGCCAGCAGTTACGGGTCAAATGGAGGGGAGCTGTTTTTT	CASSYGSNGGELFF
TRBV7-9	many	TRBJ2-5	NA	TGTGCCAGCAGCCTGTCGACCAGCTTGTACCAAGAGACCCAGTACTTC	CASSLSTSLYQETQYF
TRBV4-1	many	TRBJ2-3	NA	TGCGCCAGCAGCCAAGATCATATGACAGATACGCAGTATTTT	CASSQDHMTDTQYF
TRBV7-8	many	TRBJ2-3	NA	TGTGCCAGCAGCCTGGTGGCAGGGTTTACAGATACGCAGTATTTT	CASSLVAGFTDTQYF
TRBV27	NA	TRBJ2-1	TRBD2	TGTGCCAGCAGTTGGAGTAGCGGGAGGGGTGAGCAGTTCTTC	CASSWSSGRGEQFF
TRBV24-1	few	TRBJ2-2	NA	TGTGCCACCAGTGCCAACGCCGGGGAGCTGTTTTTT	CATSANAGELFF
TRBV7-9	few	TRBJ2-7	NA	TGTGCCAGCAGCTTATGGGACACCGATGACGAGCAGTACTTC	CASSLWDTDDEQYF
TRBV20-1	NA	TRBJ1-2	NA	TGCAGTGCTAGCCCCAGTGGCTATGGCTACACCTTC	CSASPSGYGYTF
TRBV10-2	NA	TRBJ2-1	TRBD1	TGCGCCAGCAGTGACTACGGACAGGACAATGAGCAGTTCTTC	CASSDYGQDNEQFF
TRBV7-8	few	TRBJ1-5	TRBD1	TGTGCCAGCAGCTTAGACGGGACAGGGAATCAGCCCCAGCATTTT	CASSLDGTGNQPQHF
TRBV10-2	NA	TRBJ2-5	TRBD1	TGCGCCAGCAGTGGGACCTTAACAGGGGAAACCCAAGAGACCCAGTACTTC	CASSGTLTGETQETQYF
TRBV28	NA	TRBJ2-7	NA	TGTGCCAGCAGTGTTGCCTCCCAGCTGTACTTC	CASSVASQLYF
TRBV11-2	NA	TRBJ2-7	NA	TGTGCCAGCAGCTTGGCTACTGACGAGCAGTACTTC	CASSLATDEQYF
TRBV7-2	many	TRBJ1-1	NA	TGTGCCAGCAGCTTATCTCGGGTGGGCACTGAAGCTTTCTTT	CASSLSRVGTEAFF
TRBV27	once	TRBJ2-4	NA	TGTGCCAGCAGTTTTGGGCCAACAAAAGCCAAAAACATTCAGTACTTC	CASSFGPTKAKNIQYF
TRBV14	NA	TRBJ2-1	NA	TGTGCCAGCAGCCAGAGGGGGGCAGGGGCCTCGGATGAGCAGTTCTTC	CASSQRGAGASDEQFF
TRBV6-6	NA	TRBJ1-2	NA	TGTGCCAGCACTGAACGGGCGGGGGTGGACTATGGCTACACCTTC	CASTERAGVDYGYTF
TRBV12-3/TRBV12-4	NA	TRBJ2-6	NA	TGTGCCAGCAGTGCAGGGAGTGGTGGGGCCAACGTCCTGACTTTC	CASSAGSGGANVLTF
TRBV4-2	NA	TRBJ2-2	TRBD2	TGTGCCAGCAGCGGACTAGCGGGAGCGAACACCGGGGAGCTGTTTTTT	CASSGLAGANTGELFF
TRBV4-1	many	TRBJ2-5	NA	TGCGCCAGCAGCCAAGATTTTGGGTTACAAGAGACCCAGTACTTC	CASSQDFGLQETQYF
TRBV27	NA	TRBJ2-3	NA	TGTGCCAGCAGTTTTGATCTCCGCGGGAATACGCAGTATTTT	CASSFDLRGNTQYF
TRBV6-2/TRBV6-3	many	TRBJ1-2	NA	TGTGCCAGCAGTTACTCTTCAGGGAACTATGGCTACACCTTC	CASSYSSGNYGYTF
TRBV19	once	TRBJ2-1	TRBD2	TGTGCCAGTAGTATAGCCCACCTAGCGGCCAATGAGCAGTTCTTC	CASSIAHLAANEQFF
TRBV12-3/TRBV12-4	many	TRBJ1-3	NA	TGTGCCAGCAGTCACAGTACAGGGATCTCTGGAAACACCATATATTTT	CASSHSTGISGNTIYF